The rows below give T cell receptor beta chains drawn from one sample of a study of post-analysis software for immune sequencing data. MiXCR, applied by TCRdb to the PCR reads, yields one record per CDR3 protein. Among 150,000 or so distinct CDR3 sequences, around 36% were seen once, and the ten largest hold approximately 30%. The sample in question was blood, obtained after autologous hematopoietic stem cell transplantation. The receptors stem from a girl between 10 and 17 years old with multiple sclerosis. CDR3s include the opening cysteine and the closing phenylalanine or tryptophan. Fields, in order: clone size, J gene, D gene, V gene, CDR3 length, CDR3 DNA, CDR3 protein. The D gene is left open where the match is weak. Rows may omit the clone size; those that give it use once, few, many or a size class.

clone size: few; J gene: TRBJ2-1; D gene: NA; V gene: TRBV13; CDR3 length: 15; CDR3 DNA: TGTGCCAGCAGCCCCCGGGGACGGGAGTGGAATGAGCAGTTCTTC; CDR3 protein: CASSPRGREWNEQFF
clone size: few; J gene: TRBJ1-2; D gene: TRBD1; V gene: TRBV28; CDR3 length: 16; CDR3 DNA: TGTGCCAGCAGTCAACCCCTGGACAGGCAAACCTATGGCTACACCTTC; CDR3 protein: CASSQPLDRQTYGYTF
clone size: NA; J gene: TRBJ1-4; D gene: TRBD1; V gene: TRBV19; CDR3 length: 14; CDR3 DNA: TGTGCCAGTAGTCAAGGGGGCATCTGGGAAAAACTGTTTTTT; CDR3 protein: CASSQGGIWEKLFF
clone size: NA; J gene: TRBJ2-1; D gene: TRBD2; V gene: TRBV7-6; CDR3 length: 16; CDR3 DNA: TGTGCCAGCAGCCGTGGGACTAGCGGGAGTTCCTACGAGCAGTTCTTC; CDR3 protein: CASSRGTSGSSYEQFF
clone size: NA; J gene: TRBJ2-3; D gene: TRBD2; V gene: TRBV2; CDR3 length: 15; CDR3 DNA: TGTGCCAGCAGTGAAGCGGGACTAGCGGGAGATACGCAGTATTTT; CDR3 protein: CASSEAGLAGDTQYF
clone size: few; J gene: TRBJ2-1; D gene: TRBD1; V gene: TRBV28; CDR3 length: 18; CDR3 DNA: TGTGCCAGCAGTTTTCTTACGGTCCGGGACAGGGTGGCCAATGAGCAGTTCTTC; CDR3 protein: CASSFLTVRDRVANEQFF
clone size: NA; J gene: TRBJ2-3; D gene: NA; V gene: TRBV4-1; CDR3 length: 15; CDR3 DNA: TGCGCCAGCAGCCAAGAGCCAGCCCGCACAGATACGCAGTATTTT; CDR3 protein: CASSQEPARTDTQYF
clone size: NA; J gene: TRBJ2-4; D gene: NA; V gene: TRBV18; CDR3 length: 15; CDR3 DNA: TGTGCCAGCTCACCACGATCCAGGGATGGAAACATTCAGTACTTC; CDR3 protein: CASSPRSRDGNIQYF
clone size: many; J gene: TRBJ2-1; D gene: TRBD2; V gene: TRBV6-5; CDR3 length: 15; CDR3 DNA: TGTGCCAGCAGTTACGTGACTAGCGAGTCCAATGAGCAGTTCTTC; CDR3 protein: CASSYVTSESNEQFF
clone size: NA; J gene: TRBJ2-2; D gene: NA; V gene: TRBV9; CDR3 length: 18; CDR3 DNA: TGTGCCAGCAGCGTAGAGTTGGTCAGGGACTTTAACACCGGGGAGCTGTTTTTT; CDR3 protein: CASSVELVRDFNTGELFF
clone size: once; J gene: TRBJ2-7; D gene: TRBD2; V gene: TRBV14; CDR3 length: 16; CDR3 DNA: TGTGCCACCAGCCAAGTAGGCGGGAGTGGGGAATACGAGCAGTACTTC; CDR3 protein: CATSQVGGSGEYEQYF
clone size: few; J gene: TRBJ1-1; D gene: NA; V gene: TRBV3-1; CDR3 length: 12; CDR3 DNA: TGTGCCAGCAGCCAACTCGGCACTGAAGCTTTCTTT; CDR3 protein: CASSQLGTEAFF
clone size: NA; J gene: TRBJ1-5; D gene: NA; V gene: TRBV27; CDR3 length: 15; CDR3 DNA: TGTGCCAGCAGTGTCGACAGTTATAGCAATCAGCCCCAGCATTTT; CDR3 protein: CASSVDSYSNQPQHF
clone size: few; J gene: TRBJ2-3; D gene: NA; V gene: TRBV7-2; CDR3 length: 15; CDR3 DNA: TGTGCCAGCAGCCCGGGGGACAGTCGCACAGATACGCAGTATTTT; CDR3 protein: CASSPGDSRTDTQYF
clone size: medium-sized; J gene: TRBJ2-5; D gene: NA; V gene: TRBV7-9; CDR3 length: 16; CDR3 DNA: TGTGCCAGCAGCTTAGGCGACGAGGGAATAATGAAGACCCAGTACTTC; CDR3 protein: CASSLGDEGIMKTQYF
clone size: NA; J gene: TRBJ2-7; D gene: NA; V gene: TRBV20-1; CDR3 length: 14; CDR3 DNA: TGCAGTGCTTTTCCCGGGACCAAGAAATACGAGCAGTACTTC; CDR3 protein: CSAFPGTKKYEQYF
clone size: few; J gene: TRBJ1-2; D gene: NA; V gene: TRBV6-1; CDR3 length: 13; CDR3 DNA: TGTGCCAGCAAACTACAGGGATCCTATGGCTACACCTTC; CDR3 protein: CASKLQGSYGYTF
clone size: few; J gene: TRBJ2-3; D gene: TRBD2; V gene: TRBV10-3; CDR3 length: 13; CDR3 DNA: TGTGCCATCGTAGCGGGAGATACAGATACGCAGTATTTT; CDR3 protein: CAIVAGDTDTQYF
clone size: many; J gene: TRBJ2-7; D gene: NA; V gene: TRBV6-5; CDR3 length: 12; CDR3 DNA: TGTGCCAGCAGTGGCAGGGGCTACGAGCAGTACTTC; CDR3 protein: CASSGRGYEQYF
clone size: NA; J gene: TRBJ2-1; D gene: NA; V gene: TRBV6-2/TRBV6-3; CDR3 length: 15; CDR3 DNA: TGTGCCAGCACACCGGGAGTGGGGTGGTACAATGAGCAGTTCTTC; CDR3 protein: CASTPGVGWYNEQFF
clone size: NA; J gene: TRBJ2-1; D gene: NA; V gene: TRBV28; CDR3 length: 14; CDR3 DNA: TGTGCCAGCAGTTTCCAACCAGAAGCCTCGGAGCAGTTCTTC; CDR3 protein: CASSFQPEASEQFF
clone size: few; J gene: TRBJ2-1; D gene: NA; V gene: TRBV20-1; CDR3 length: 12; CDR3 DNA: TGCAGTTCAAGCGTCGTGGTGGATGAGCAGTTCTTC; CDR3 protein: CSSSVVVDEQFF
clone size: few; J gene: TRBJ1-4; D gene: TRBD1; V gene: TRBV20-1; CDR3 length: 14; CDR3 DNA: TGCAGTGCTCGAGCGACAGGGTGGGAAGAAAAACTGTTTTTT; CDR3 protein: CSARATGWEEKLFF
clone size: NA; J gene: TRBJ1-4; D gene: NA; V gene: TRBV3-1; CDR3 length: 15; CDR3 DNA: TGTGCCAGCAGCCAAGAGACGGGACCAAATGAAAAACTGTTTTTT; CDR3 protein: CASSQETGPNEKLFF
clone size: few; J gene: TRBJ2-5; D gene: NA; V gene: TRBV5-1; CDR3 length: 13; CDR3 DNA: TGCGCCAGCAGCTTGGATCGGGGGGAGACCCAGTACTTC; CDR3 protein: CASSLDRGETQYF
clone size: NA; J gene: TRBJ2-3; D gene: NA; V gene: TRBV7-3; CDR3 length: 13; CDR3 DNA: TGTGCCAGCAGCCCGTCAAGCACAGATACGCAGTATTTT; CDR3 protein: CASSPSSTDTQYF
clone size: NA; J gene: TRBJ1-1; D gene: NA; V gene: TRBV20-1; CDR3 length: 16; CDR3 DNA: TGCAGTGCACACTACACCGCCAGCACGTTCGACACTGAAGCTTTCTTT; CDR3 protein: CSAHYTASTFDTEAFF
clone size: many; J gene: TRBJ1-2; D gene: NA; V gene: TRBV7-4; CDR3 length: 15; CDR3 DNA: TGTGCCAGCAGCTTAGCTCCGGACATTATTCGTGGCTACACCTTC; CDR3 protein: CASSLAPDIIRGYTF